Below are 5 T cell receptor beta chains sequenced from a single sample in a study of blood T cell repertoires in COVID-19. Clones were read by immunoSEQ multiplex PCR, and TCRdb kept only the in-frame ones, dropping some. The table shows over 200,000 clones, with under 90% occurring only once. Sequenced: peripheral blood. The source is a woman older than 75 with active or convalescent COVID-19.

The chain joins TRBV9 to TRBJ2-3; 7 bases align to TRBD2. The CDR3 length is 14 residues. The V gene's germline CDR1 is SGDLS and CDR2 YYNGEE. Trimming took 4 bases from V and 9 from J; bases not matched to a gene: 11. The CDR3 spells CASSRAGGEGTQYF. CDR3 sequence (DNA): TGTGCCAGCAGCCGGGCCGGAGGGGAGGGGACGCAGTATTTT. The full variable domain, rest sourced from reference TRBV9 and TRBJ2-3, is DSGVTQTPKHLITATGQRVTLRCSPRSGDLSVYWYQQSLDQGLQFLIQYYNGEERAKGNILERFSAQQFPDLHSELNLSSLELGDSALYFCASSRAGGEGTQYFGPGTRLTVL.

This chain uses TRBV5-1 with TRBJ1-4, with D perhaps TRBD1 (6 bases). V was shortened by 4 bases and J by 0 bases, with 10 bases between the two germline ends. Germline CDR1 SGHRS, CDR2 YFSETQ. This CDR3 contains 15 residues. The CDR3 reads CASSGGQATNEKLFF. The DNA of the CDR3 is TGCGCCAGCAGCGGGGGACAAGCAACTAATGAAAAACTGTTTTTT. The full variable domain, in which reference TRBV5-1 and TRBJ1-4 provide the parts outside the CDR3, is KAGVTQTPRYLIKTRGQQVTLSCSPISGHRSVSWYQQTPGQGLQFLFEYFSETQRNKGNFPGRFSGRQFSNSRSEMNVSTLELGDSALYLCASSGGQATNEKLFFGSGTQLSVL.

The chain uses TRBV4-3 and TRBJ2-7, with 8 bases matching TRBD1. Germline-derived CDR1 and CDR2 are LGHNA and YSLEER. The CDR3 consists of 17 residues. Germline trimming cut 1 base from V and 2 bases from J; bases unmatched to any gene: 10. In nucleotides, the CDR3 is TGCGCCAGCAGCCAAGGGGCAGGGGGCTTATCCACCTACGAGCAGTACTTC. This codes for CASSQGAGGLSTYEQYF.

The CDR3: CASRRQGRFSNQPQHF. CDR3 DNA: TGTGCCAGCCGGCGACAGGGGAGGTTTAGCAATCAGCCCCAGCATTTT. V and J are TRBV27 and TRBJ1-5, with 8 bases that match TRBD1. From germline, CDR1 is MNHEY and CDR2 SMNVEV (reference sequence). The CDR3 has 16 amino acids. Unmatched junction bases numbered 9, after V lost 8 bases and J lost 0 bases.

In this sample, this clone turned up a few times. The genes are TRBV25-1 and TRBJ2-2; the D gene is possibly TRBD1 (6 bases). V was trimmed by 8 bases and J by 1 base, leaving 11 bases between them. The CDR3 totals 14 residues. The germline CDR1 and CDR2 sequences are MGHDK and SYGVNS. The CDR3 DNA reads TGTGCCAGCCACGGACAGCTGAACACCGGGGAGCTGTTTTTT. Amino acids: CASHGQLNTGELFF.